This T cell receptor beta chain was captured in a study of T-cell memory formation after mild COVID-19. General study findings and limits: The pre-infection memory compartment contained some responding clones, suggesting cross-reactive memory joined. CD8+ contracting clones occupied EMRA, while CD4+ ones occupied mainly CM and EM. The authors did not confirm SARS-CoV-2 specificity of second-wave clones peaking day 37.

This clonotype occurred a few times. The antigen remains unidentified. The CDR3 consists of 15 residues. V was cut by 7 bases and J by 0 bases, with 16 bases left in between. TCRdb fed the 5' RACE reads into MiXCR, producing one record per CDR3 protein. The repertoire holds more than 400,000 distinct CDR3 sequences, roughly 18% seen once, with more than 9% in the top ten. The receptor's source is an adult woman who had mild COVID-19 (a few samples of this study predate the infection). Cell type and time point are not known. This chain links TRBV12-3 or TRBV12-4 with TRBJ2-7; no definite D call. The sequenced sample was PBMCs or a T cell subset sorted from them (not recorded which). The chain's CDR3 is CASTKGSSSSYEQYF. The CDR3, as DNA: TGTGCCAGCACCAAAGGGTCTAGTTCCTCCTACGAGCAGTACTTC.